The 16 T cell receptor beta chains below all came from one sample that was sequenced in a study of post-analysis software for immune sequencing data. Study-wide points: With TRBV5-6, TRBV5-1 and TRBV20-1 included, about five TRBV segments were more frequent in patients than in controls.

These receptors have no known antigen. Each TCR beta cDNA library carried unique molecular identifiers. Via MiXCR, TCRdb re-called the PCR reads, giving one row per CDR3 protein. The table includes 350,000 to 500,000 distinct CDR3 sequences, roughly 40% detected once. Sequenced: blood. The receptors were gathered from a girl aged 2 to 9 with multiple sclerosis.

Only a few counts were recorded for this clonotype. The chain employs TRBV7-2 and TRBJ2-7; 7 nucleotides match TRBD2. V trimming: 2 bases; J trimming: 3 bases; junction bases outside the gene matches: 13. CDR1 and CDR2 from the germline V gene are SGHTA and FQGNSA. CDR3 size: 17 residues. In DNA form, the CDR3 reads TGTGCCAGCAGCTTAATTAAACGAGGGAGGGGATTCTACGAGCAGTACTTC. Its translation is CASSLIKRGRGFYEQYF.

This clonotype has only a few counts. The junction shows a germline mismatch at one end, possibly a read error. V usage is TRBV7-3 and J usage is TRBJ1-5, with a weak D call TRBD1 (6 bases). The CDR3 is 13 residues long. Germline-derived CDR1 and CDR2 are SGHTA and FQGTGA. CDR3: CVSSLTQGQPQHF. For the CDR3, the DNA is TGTGTCAGCAGCTTAACACAGGGACAGCCCCAGCATTTT.

This clonotype has only a few counts. This chain links TRBV6-1 with TRBJ2-5, with 8 bases aligning to TRBD2. Germline loops: CDR1 MNHNS, CDR2 SASEGT. The CDR3 extends over 18 amino acids. V lost 6 bases, J lost 4 bases, and 19 bases stayed unmatched. Here the CDR3 DNA reads TGTGCCAGCAGCTCAGCGCTAGCGGGTCACCTGATGGGAGAGACCCAGTACTTC. Its protein is CASSSALAGHLMGETQYF.

The chain is built from TRBV7-9 and TRBJ2-5, with 7 bases lining up with TRBD1. The CDR3 totals 14 residues. J was trimmed by 1 base and V by 3 bases; bases with no gene match: 2. CDR1 is SEHNR and CDR2 is FQNEAQ in the germline V gene (reference sequence). The chain's CDR3 is CASSFTGAQETQYF. The CDR3 DNA sequence: TGTGCCAGCAGCTTTACAGGGGCCCAAGAGACCCAGTACTTC.

V usage is TRBV6-5 and J usage is TRBJ1-2; 8 bases agree with TRBD1. Germline CDR1 is MNHEY and CDR2 is SVGAGI. The CDR3 loop spans 15 amino acids. Losses at the gene ends were 5 bases for V and 2 bases for J; bases not matched to a gene: 7. CDR3 sequence: CASSTTGALNYGYTF. CDR3 nucleotide sequence: TGTGCCAGCAGTACGACAGGGGCGTTGAACTATGGCTACACCTTC.

The rearrangement uses TRBV4-3 and TRBJ1-2; D is possibly TRBD1 (5 bases). Germline V gives CDR1 LGHNA, CDR2 YSLEER. The CDR3 spans 16 residues. Trimming removed 4 bases at V and 2 bases at J, with 17 bases between. The CDR3: CASSPFLGDWNYGYTF. The DNA for the CDR3 is TGCGCCAGCAGCCCCTTTTTAGGGGACTGGAACTATGGCTACACCTTC.

This clonotype occurred a few times. The chain carries TRBV2 and TRBJ2-3; 10 bases line up with TRBD2. Trimming at V came to 7 bases and at J to 4 bases, leaving 8 bases not matched to a gene. From germline, CDR1 is SNHLY and CDR2 FYNNEI. This CDR3 is 15 amino acids long. The CDR3 sequence is CASKREGPSADTQYF. The CDR3 DNA follows: TGTGCCAGCAAGCGGGAGGGCCCGTCAGCAGATACGCAGTATTTT.

This clonotype has only a few counts. The chain links TRBV12-3 or TRBV12-4 to TRBJ1-2, with a weak D call TRBD1 (5 bases). The CDR3 is made up of 12 amino acids. Trimming pared 3 bases from V and 4 bases from J, leaving 6 bases between. CDR3 nucleotides: TGTGCCAGCAGTTTCAGGGTCTATGGCTACACCTTC. Residues: CASSFRVYGYTF.

The V call is TRBV15, the J call TRBJ2-7; 11 bases are a match to TRBD1. The J call may not be correct, given that the DNA end is closer to TRBJ2-5. Germline CDR1 reads LNHNV; CDR2 reads YYDKDF (reference sequence). The CDR3 sequence is 14 residues long. The CDR3 DNA follows: TGTGCCACCAGCAGAGCGGACAGGGGGCAGACCCAGTACTTC. Protein product: CATSRADRGQTQYF.

CDR3 protein: CSAREDGGSSYNEQFF. Here the CDR3 DNA reads TGCAGTGCTAGAGAAGATGGAGGGAGCTCCTACAATGAGCAGTTCTTC. The chain recombines TRBV20-1 with TRBJ2-1; possibly TRBD2 for D (6 bases). V was clipped by 0 bases and J by 0 bases, with 12 bases between them. CDR1 is DFQATT, CDR2 SNEGSKA, per germline (reference sequence). The CDR3 has 16 amino acids.

V is TRBV6-2 or TRBV6-3 and J is TRBJ2-7, with D possibly being TRBD1 (6 bases). The CDR3 sequence is 12 residues long. V was pared by 8 bases and J by 5 bases, with 13 bases between. The germline V gene encodes CDR1 MNHEY and CDR2 SVGEGT. CDR3 residues: CASRRGRDEQYF. The DNA of the CDR3 is TGTGCCAGCCGCAGGGGTCGGGACGAGCAGTACTTC.

V is TRBV6-5 and J is TRBJ2-7; the D gene is possibly TRBD2 (5 bases). The CDR3 is 14 amino acids. Trimming took 8 bases from V and 2 from J, leaving 16 bases between them. Germline-derived CDR1 and CDR2 are MNHEY and SVGAGI. This chain's CDR3 is CASGLLAFPYEQYF. CDR3 coding DNA: TGTGCCAGCGGACTCCTAGCTTTCCCCTACGAGCAGTACTTC.

The chain's CDR3 is CASSFLGATYNEQFF. The DNA for the CDR3 is TGTGCCAGCAGTTTTCTTGGGGCAACCTACAATGAGCAGTTCTTC. The rearrangement joins TRBV27 to TRBJ2-1; TRBD1 is a possible D gene (5 bases). Trimming took off 3 bases at V and 2 bases at J, with 11 bases between the two ends. The CDR3 is 15 residues long. CDR1 and CDR2 from the germline V gene are MNHEY and SMNVEV (reference sequence).

The chain links TRBV2 to TRBJ2-7; D is possibly TRBD2 (5 bases). Judging by the DNA end, TRBJ2-5 fits better; the J call may be wrong. The germline V gene encodes CDR1 SNHLY and CDR2 FYNNEI. The CDR3 totals 15 residues. Written as DNA, the CDR3 is TGTGCCAGCAGTAAGGATGTCACTAGGTGGGAGACCCAGTACTTC. It specifies CASSKDVTRWETQYF.

This clonotype was picked up a small number of times. The V call is TRBV10-3, the J call TRBJ2-1; TRBD1 is a possible D gene (6 bases). This CDR3 has 13 amino acids. CDR1 ENHRY and CDR2 SYGVKD come from the germline V gene. Between the trimmed V and J ends, which lost 6 bases and 5 bases, there was a span of 11 bases. The CDR3 coding sequence is TGTGCCATCAGGGGGGACACCCACAATGAGCAGTTCTTC. Protein product: CAIRGDTHNEQFF.

The V and J genes are TRBV5-6 and TRBJ1-5; the D gene is possibly TRBD1 (5 bases). Trimming cost V 4 bases and J 8 bases, with 16 bases left between them. There are 14 residues in the CDR3. The germline V gene encodes CDR1 SGHDT and CDR2 YYEEEE. CDR3 nucleotides: TGTGCCAGCAGCCAACGAGGAGGGGTGGAGCCCCAGCATTTT. Translating it yields CASSQRGGVEPQHF. Together with reference TRBV5-6 and TRBJ1-5, the CDR3 gives the full variable domain: DAGVTQSPTHLIKTRGQQVTLRCSPKSGHDTVSWYQQALGQGPQFIFQYYEEEERQRGNFPDRFSGHQFPNYSSELNVNALLLGDSALYLCASSQRGGVEPQHFGDGTRLSIL.